This T cell receptor beta chain was obtained from a study of blood T cell repertoires in COVID-19. Study information: The samples span acute and convalescent COVID-19 from the United States, Italy and Spain.

In the original workflow: How many nucleated cells were present was estimated from reference gene primer amplification. The protocol was immunoSEQ multiplex PCR, while the TCRdb copy is restricted to in-frame clones and leaves out a portion. For V, J and clone size, that table is used; D and trimming come from the DNA. The sample holds around 250,000 clones, 88% seen once. Germline lookup yields CDR1 LNHDA and CDR2 SQIVND (reference sequence). V was cut by 7 bases and J by 3 bases, with 9 bases left in between. This CDR3 has 12 residues. The cohort comprised adults aged about 18 to 90 years residing in 20 to 30 US areas.

This receptor was taken from a woman in her forties with acute COVID-19. This chain links TRBV19 with TRBJ1-1; no firm D call. Sequencing used PBMCs or T cells enriched from blood (not recorded which). CDR3 loop: CASMEGYTEAFF. The CDR3 region has the DNA TGTGCCAGTATGGAGGGTTACACTGAAGCTTTCTTT.